This T cell receptor beta chain stems from a study of T-cell memory formation after mild COVID-19. The CDR3 runs to 14 residues. Germline trimming cut 1 base from V and 4 bases from J; bases unmatched to any gene: 5. Per the germline V gene, CDR1 is SQVTM and CDR2 is ANQGSEA. From 5'RACE with constant-segment primers came TCR alpha and TCR beta cDNA libraries that carried sample barcodes and UMIs. TCRdb passed the 5' RACE reads through MiXCR, listing each CDR3 protein once. The table includes about 190,000 distinct CDR3 sequences, roughly 30% detected once. This clonotype occurred a few times. Its antigen is still unknown. Points from the study as a whole: Day 15 to 85 contracting clones showed balanced CD4/CD8; day 15 to 37 expanders favored CD4+.

This chain uses TRBV29-1 with TRBJ1-2, with 8 bases that match TRBD1. The specimen was PBMCs or a T cell subset sorted from them (not recorded which). The clonotype was recovered from an adult woman who had mild COVID-19 (a few samples of this study predate the infection). Cell type and time point are not known. The CDR3 loop reads CSVEVDRDTYGYTF. For the CDR3, the DNA is TGCAGCGTTGAAGTGGACAGGGATACCTATGGCTACACCTTC.